This note documents a single T cell receptor beta chain sequence. Eight separate reactions for every sample produced the cDNA. TCRdb reprocessed the 5' RACE reads and stores each CDR3 protein as one record, lacking DNA. The listing contains about 350,000 distinct CDR3 sequences. The data derive from a study of monozygotic twins with inflammatory bowel disease. CDR3 size: 13 residues. Each donor supplied around 2.5 ml of blood. Sequenced: blood. This sequence joins TRBV12-3 or TRBV12-4 and TRBJ1-1. This sequence was found in a human donor with ulcerative colitis or Crohn's disease, or a healthy co-twin of an affected twin (not recorded which). This chain's CDR3 is CASSDTLNTEAFF.